This record looks at one T cell receptor beta chain sequence and its context. Trimming removed 1 base from V and 13 bases from J; junction bases left unmatched: 11. The CDR3 has 14 amino acids. Germline loops: CDR1 SGHRS, CDR2 YFSETQ. The sample comes from a study of long-term antiretroviral therapy in people with HIV. Treatment locations for all participants with HIV were in the United States. With survey level as its setting, the immunoSEQ assay was v3.0. The data were produced by immunoSEQ multiplex PCR, yet TCRdb's version contains in-frame clones alone and is incomplete. The top ten hold less than 9.5% of the sample, which has roughly 20,000 clones, around 80% seen once.

The source was unsorted PBMCs, collected 1.5 years after starting antiretroviral therapy. The chain couples TRBV5-1 to TRBJ2-1; TRBD2 matches at 7 bases. The sequence derives from a man under 40 with HIV. The CDR3 bases are TGCGCCAGCAGCTTGACGAGCGGGGTCACCCCTCAGTTCTTC. Translated: CASSLTSGVTPQFF.